This T cell receptor (beta chain) was identified during a study of blood T cell repertoires in COVID-19. About the research overall: Samples came from the United States, Italy and Spain, spanning acute and convalescent COVID-19. T cells, B-cell-depleted T cells, or PBMCs provided the cDNA or gDNA that served as material.

The repertoire was sequenced with immunoSEQ multiplex PCR; TCRdb's copy has only in-frame clones and lacks some. The data contain approximately 150,000 clones, about 80% of them singletons. This CDR3 is built from 15 residues. Germline assignment: CDR1 SGHTA and CDR2 FQGTGA. V trimming: 5 bases; J trimming: 5 bases; junction bases outside the gene matches: 6. Sample: peripheral blood. The rearrangement uses TRBV7-3 and TRBJ2-1; TRBD2 aligns across 10 bases. The receptor's source is a man in his 70s who had recovered from COVID-19. The CDR3 DNA sequence: TGTGCCAGCAGCGCCCCGGGACTAGCGAACAATGAGCAGTTCTTC. Encoded protein: CASSAPGLANNEQFF.